This TCR beta chain was recovered during a study of human T cells and chemical hapten exposure (dated by TCRdb to about 2021). Regarding the study in general: For sensitization, 2% DPC in acetone was applied to an approximately 2 cm by approximately 2 cm area of upper inner arm skin. Weekly therapeutic DPC doses were additionally applied to the scalp of patients throughout the roughly 23-week study period. Patch testing was done on the upper back using Finn chambers containing 0.01% DPC, and results were scored after 6 days according to International Contact Dermatitis Research Group standards. The patient cohort, mostly female, included alopecia areata with under or over 50% scalp involvement, alopecia totalis and alopecia universalis. Libraries were pooled for sequencing, and variation in per-sample TCR yields was attributed mainly to small differences in library volumes within the pool. This study followed changes in the peripheral blood TCR repertoire in vivo during primary and secondary sensitization of alopecia patients to the hapten diphenylcyclopropenone (DPC). Blood samples were taken from patients before sensitization (week 0) and then at 2, 6 and about 24 weeks after DPC sensitization. About 30 alopecia patients provided blood for TCR sequencing at one to four time points (pre-sensitization, 2, 6 and 24 weeks).

Summary of the overall study and its limitations: Significantly more large CDR3 similarity clusters were formed by expanded TCRs than by pre-sensitization or healthy control sets, consistent with antigen-driven responses. Patch test score correlated positively with the number of PT1 expanded TCRs, reaching significance at thresholds 8, 16 and 32 but not at 4. After repeated subsampling, the strength of the expansion versus patch-test correlation and the threshold at which it became significant changed. DPC sensitization did not change how many TCRs were above 1 in 1000 frequency, and no evidence was found of alterations in global repertoire structure. Alopecia, a presumed autoimmune disease, was present in all patients, so the immune response of the patients might differ from that of healthy individuals.

This clonotype has just a few counts. It has no known antigen specificity. The record has no base qualities; no much larger clone is one base away. The method behind the library was RACE. TCRdb lists the instrument as NextSeq 500. Library preparation attached unique molecular identifiers to individual cDNA molecules for quantitative, reproducible TCR counting. Both TCR alpha and TCR beta chains were sequenced from each blood RNA sample. Per the authors' processing: A median of roughly 99,000 TCRs per sample was observed, with a range of about 23,224 to 690,600. V, J and CDR3 annotation of the TCR reads was carried out using the Decombinator software suite. To make PS versus PT1 abundance plots, every sample was subsampled to the same number of TCRs (28,000). Expanded TCRs were defined as absent before sensitization and observed at least eight times at the 2-week time point. In-frame beta chains were kept once TCRdb had trimmed the public reads at Q25 with fastp and called clones with MiXCR. CDR3 protein duplicates are merged, each entry listing the most common genes and DNA. The V and J calls reflect TCRdb's pipeline rather than the authors' work. Present in this sample are some 71,000 distinct CDR3 sequences, approximately 10% of which were seen just once. Roughly 1.3% of the sample is taken by the ten largest.

For this chain, trimming is 4 bases at the V end and 2 bases at the J end, and the number of junction bases without a gene match is 4. Reading from cysteine to phenylalanine, the CDR3 counts 15 amino acids. Just the 45-base CDR3 DNA is kept, in frame starting at base 1. The germline V gene gives CDR1 as LGHNA and CDR2 as YSLEER. The meaning of the sample's time point label: patch test 3, about 24 weeks after DPC sensitization. The treatment or condition label here, explained by the study, means: therapeutic diphenylcyclopropenone sensitization with weekly scalp DPC. At each patch-test visit, blood was drawn before the patch test was applied. Eligible patients were aged 18 to 70, diagnosed with alopecia, deemed suitable for DPC therapy, and excluded if pregnant. Unfractionated whole blood was collected in Tempus Blood RNA tubes, and total RNA was extracted from that blood.

The chain is encoded by TRBV4-3 joined to TRBJ2-3; 9 bases in the middle match TRBD2. This specimen consisted of whole blood, obtained in connection with sensitization to the hapten diphenylcyclopropenone (DPC). The origin of this receptor is a woman between 50 and 59 years old with alopecia areata. Some clones in this sample may be carry-over from other donors' samples. The CDR3 corresponds to CASSPGTSNTDTQYF. The DNA sequence is given as TGCGCCAGCAGCCCCGGGACTAGCAACACAGATACGCAGTATTTT.